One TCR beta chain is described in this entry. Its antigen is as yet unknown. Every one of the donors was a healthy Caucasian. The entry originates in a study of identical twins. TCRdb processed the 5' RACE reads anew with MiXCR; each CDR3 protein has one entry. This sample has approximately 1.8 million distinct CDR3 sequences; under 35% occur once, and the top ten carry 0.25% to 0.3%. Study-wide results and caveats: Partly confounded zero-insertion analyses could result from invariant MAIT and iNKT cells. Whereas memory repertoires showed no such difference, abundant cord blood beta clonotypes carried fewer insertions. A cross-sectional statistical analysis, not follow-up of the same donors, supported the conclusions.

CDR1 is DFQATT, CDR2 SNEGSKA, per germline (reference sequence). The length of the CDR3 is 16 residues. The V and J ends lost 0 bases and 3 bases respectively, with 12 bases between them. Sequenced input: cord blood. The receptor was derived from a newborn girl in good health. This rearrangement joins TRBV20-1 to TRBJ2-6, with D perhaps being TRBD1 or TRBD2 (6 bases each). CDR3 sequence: CSARDGGGFGANVLTF. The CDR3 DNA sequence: TGCAGTGCTAGAGACGGAGGGGGGTTTGGGGCCAACGTCCTGACTTTC.